This record looks at one TCR beta chain sequence and its context. Its antigen remains unidentified. CDR3 length equals 14 residues. Trimming cost V 6 bases and J 7 bases; bases outside gene matches: 8. Germline CDR1 is SSHAT and CDR2 is FNYEAQ (reference sequence). The data belong to a study of CD8 T cells in Susac syndrome. The study's findings and limits: An acknowledgment was made by the study that its TCR sequencing and HLA analysis involved relatively few individuals.

TEMRA cells were FACS-enriched, unlike CD8+ and CD4+ T cells, which were negatively isolated. Reverse transcription of roughly 0.45 to 1 ug RNA was performed with random hexamers. MiXCR, run by TCRdb on the immunoSEQ multiplex PCR reads, gives a single entry per CDR3 protein. The sample includes about 180,000 distinct CDR3 sequences, 85% to 95% seen only once; the top ten take roughly 0.11%. The source of this sequence is a human donor with Susac syndrome. The source material was CD4+ T cells from PBMCs. The rearrangement joins TRBV7-7 to TRBJ2-5, with TRBD1 matching 10 bases. The CDR3 sequence: CASSQSGQGVTQYF. CDR3 bases: TGTGCCAGCAGTCAAAGTGGACAGGGGGTGACCCAGTACTTC.